This paragraph covers one TCR beta chain sequence. Its antigen is currently unknown. This CDR3 is built from 15 residues. The germline V gene has CDR1 SEHNR and CDR2 FQNEAQ (reference sequence). Between the trimmed V and J ends, which lost 1 base and 1 base, there was a span of 9 bases. Conversion of TCR transcripts into cDNA relied on 5'RACE template switching, which added a universal primer site and UMIs. TCRdb independently ran MiXCR on the 5' RACE reads; one entry per CDR3 protein. The repertoire has approximately 110,000 distinct CDR3 sequences, under 8% of them found once; the top ten carry about 2.7%. This entry is derived from a study of T cells after yellow fever vaccination. Points from the study as a whole: Most clones from primary vaccination resurfaced after the booster (96% CD4, over 75% CD8).

The clonotype originates from a young man who received the YFV17D yellow fever vaccine. The chain recombines TRBV7-9 with TRBJ2-3, with D unclear. This specimen was CD4+ T cells sorted from PBMCs, taken approximately 11 days after the first yellow fever vaccination. CDR3 sequence (DNA): TGTGCCAGCAGCTTAGATCTTTCCGGCACAGATACGCAGTATTTT. Its protein product is CASSLDLSGTDTQYF.